This TCR beta chain was sequenced during a study of graft-versus-host responses after intestinal transplantation. To note about this clone: Its antigen remains unidentified.

Assay used: immunoSEQ multiplex PCR; TCRdb lists only in-frame clones, some missing. Among over 100,000 clones listed, 90% to 95% were seen once. Trimming pared 1 base from V and 8 bases from J, leaving 14 bases between. From germline, CDR1 is SGHTA and CDR2 FQGNSA. This CDR3 contains 14 residues. Study-wide results and limits: GvH clones turned up in recipient marrow; some had shown up first in ileum or blood.

This TCR was sampled from a human donor who was the organ donor for an intestinal transplant. The V call is TRBV7-2, the J call TRBJ1-1, with a tentative D call TRBD1 (5 bases). Specimen: unstimulated CD4+ T cells sorted from spleen or lymph node cells, collected before transplant. CDR3 bases: TGTGCCAGCAGCTTAGAAGGTGGGGGAAAGGAAGCTTTCTTT. Its translation is CASSLEGGGKEAFF. Filled out from reference TRBV7-2 and TRBJ1-1, the complete variable domain reads GAGVSQSPSNKVTEKGKDVELRCDPISGHTALYWYRQSLGQGLEFLIYFQGNSAPDKSGLPSDRFSAERTGGSVSTLTIQRTQQEDSAVYLCASSLEGGGKEAFFGQGTRLTVV.